The clone carrying this T cell receptor (beta chain) was found many times. The data are from a study of T cells in Graves' hyperthyroidism and ophthalmopathy. The V gene's germline CDR1 is MNHEY and CDR2 SMNVEV (reference sequence). CDR3 length: 14 amino acids. Trimming took off 3 bases at V and 4 bases at J, with 12 bases between the two ends. What was amplified from RNA transcripts were TCR beta CDR3 regions. A set of HTBI primers served as the primers for a first-round RT-PCR of the TCR CDR3. In TCRdb, the multiplex PCR reads were re-called with MiXCR into one record per CDR3 protein. The sample has about 400,000 distinct CDR3 sequences; roughly 13% are singletons.

The chain recombines TRBV27 with TRBJ1-2, with D unresolved. The source is a woman between 18 and 29 years old with Graves' hyperthyroidism. Sequencing was done on a sample of blood. The CDR3 reads CASSLGANGYGYTF. CDR3 sequence (DNA): TGTGCCAGCAGTTTGGGTGCGAACGGCTATGGCTACACCTTC.